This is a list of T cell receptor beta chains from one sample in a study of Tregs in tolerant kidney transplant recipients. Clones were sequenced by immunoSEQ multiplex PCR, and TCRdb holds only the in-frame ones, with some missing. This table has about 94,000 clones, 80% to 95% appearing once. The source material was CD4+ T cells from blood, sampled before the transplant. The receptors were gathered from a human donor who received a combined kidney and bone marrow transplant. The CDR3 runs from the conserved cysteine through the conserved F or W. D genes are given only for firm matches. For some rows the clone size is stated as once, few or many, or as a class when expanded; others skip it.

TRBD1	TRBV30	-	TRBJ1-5	CAWSVQGGQFQPQHF	TGTGCCTGGAGTGTACAAGGGGGCCAGTTCCAGCCCCAGCATTTT
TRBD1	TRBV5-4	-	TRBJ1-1	CASRARQGAPIQNTEAFF	TGTGCGTCCCGTGCCCGTCAGGGGGCCCCGATCCAGAACACTGAAGCTTTCTTT
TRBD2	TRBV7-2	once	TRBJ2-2	CASSLVGTTTGELFF	TGTGCCAGCAGCTTAGTGGGGACTACGACCGGGGAGCTGTTTTTT
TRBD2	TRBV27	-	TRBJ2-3	CASRGSGTDTQYF	TGTGCCAGCCGCGGGAGCGGCACAGATACGCAGTATTTT
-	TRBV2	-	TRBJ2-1	CASSERASDRNDEQFF	TGTGCCAGCAGTGAAAGGGCTAGCGATAGGAATGATGAGCAGTTCTTC
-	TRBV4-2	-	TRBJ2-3	CASSQAGANTDTQYF	TGTGCCAGCAGCCAGGCAGGGGCTAACACAGATACGCAGTATTTT
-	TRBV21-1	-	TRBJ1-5	CASSKLGRPQHF	TGTGCCAGCAGCAAATTGGGCCGCCCCCAGCATTTT
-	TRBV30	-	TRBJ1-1	CASEMSDSQNTEAFF	TGTGCCTCCGAAATGTCTGACAGCCAGAACACTGAAGCTTTCTTT
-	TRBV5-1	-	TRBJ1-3	CASSLSGSSGNTIYF	TGCGCCAGCAGTCTTAGTGGTAGCTCTGGAAACACCATATATTTT
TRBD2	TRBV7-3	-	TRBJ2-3	CASSRGLAGDLNTQYF	TGTGCCAGCAGTCGAGGACTAGCGGGAGATCTAAATACGCAGTATTTT
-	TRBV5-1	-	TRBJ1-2	CASRTTYGYTF	TGCGCCAGCAGAACCACATATGGCTACACCTTC
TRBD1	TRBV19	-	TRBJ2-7	CASSHGTGRPSYEQYF	TGTGCCAGTAGTCACGGGACAGGGAGGCCTTCCTACGAGCAGTACTTC
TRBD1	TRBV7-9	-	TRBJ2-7	CASSPQGSRNEQYF	TGTGCCAGCAGCCCACAGGGGAGTCGGAACGAGCAGTACTTC
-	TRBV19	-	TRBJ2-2	CASTLPNTGELFF	TGTGCCAGTACTCTTCCGAACACCGGGGAGCTGTTTTTT
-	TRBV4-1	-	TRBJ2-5	CASSQVGRTEGETQYF	TGCGCCAGCAGCCAAGTCGGGCGTACTGAGGGAGAGACCCAGTACTTC
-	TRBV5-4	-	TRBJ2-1	CASSFSYEQFF	TGTGCCAGCAGCTTTAGCTATGAGCAGTTCTTC
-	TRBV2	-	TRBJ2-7	CASSEALTEKYF	TGTGCCAGCAGTGAAGCGCTTACAGAGAAGTACTTC
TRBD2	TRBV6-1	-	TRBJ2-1	CASIMTGLVKNEQFF	TGTGCCAGCATCATGACTGGACTAGTCAAAAATGAGCAGTTCTTC
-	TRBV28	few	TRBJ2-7	CASSLIGGRPGRYEQYF	TGTGCCAGCAGTTTAATCGGGGGGCGGCCGGGGAGGTACGAGCAGTACTTC
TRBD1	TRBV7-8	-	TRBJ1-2	CASSLGQGAYGYTF	TGTGCCAGCAGCTTAGGACAGGGGGCATATGGCTACACCTTC
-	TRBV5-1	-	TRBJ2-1	CASSLAQNNEQFF	TGCGCCAGCAGCTTGGCACAGAACAATGAGCAGTTCTTC
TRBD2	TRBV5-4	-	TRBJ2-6	CASSFGGLAGNGANVLTF	TGTGCCAGTTCATTCGGGGGACTAGCGGGAAATGGGGCCAACGTCCTGACTTTC
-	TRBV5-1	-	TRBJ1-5	CASSLERREDQPQHF	TGCGCCAGCAGCTTGGAACGCAGGGAAGATCAGCCCCAGCATTTT
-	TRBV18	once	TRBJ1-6	CASSPPGGYYNSPLHF	TGTGCCAGCTCACCACCGGGAGGGTACTATAATTCCCCCCTCCACTTT
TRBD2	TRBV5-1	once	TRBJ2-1	CASSLTSGFSYNEQFF	TGCGCCAGCAGTTTGACTAGCGGGTTCTCCTACAATGAGCAGTTCTTC
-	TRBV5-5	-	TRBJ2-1	CASSLLNALNEQFF	TGTGCCAGCAGCTTGCTCAACGCACTCAATGAGCAGTTCTTC
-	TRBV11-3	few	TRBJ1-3	CASSPVLGTIYF	TGTGCCAGCAGCCCTGTCCTCGGCACCATATATTTT
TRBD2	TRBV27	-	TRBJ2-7	CASSLLRPVPGLARSENF	TGTGCCAGCAGTTTATTGAGACCCGTTCCGGGACTAGCGAGGTCGGAAAACTTC
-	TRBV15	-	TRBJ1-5	CATSRDGPSNQPQHF	TGTGCCACCAGCAGAGATGGGCCTAGCAATCAGCCCCAGCATTTT
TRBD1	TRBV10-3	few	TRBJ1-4	CAISARGPNEKLFF	TGTGCCATCAGTGCAAGGGGGCCTAATGAAAAACTGTTTTTT
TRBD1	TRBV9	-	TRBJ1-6	CASSPTGQHNSPLHF	TGTGCCAGCAGCCCCACGGGACAGCATAATTCACCCCTCCACTTT
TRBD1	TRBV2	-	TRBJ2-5	CASSQSGTGQETQYF	TGTGCCAGCAGCCAATCCGGGACAGGGCAAGAGACCCAGTACTTC
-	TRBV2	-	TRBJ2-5	CASLPPGLLSQETQYF	TGTGCCAGCCTGCCCCCGGGACTGCTATCTCAGGAGACCCAGTACTTC
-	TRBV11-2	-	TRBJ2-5	CASSSGDGRVLSQYF	TGTGCCAGCAGCTCCGGGGACGGGAGAGTCTTATCCCAGTACTTC
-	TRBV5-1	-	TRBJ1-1	CASSSSALPSTEAFF	TGCGCCAGCAGCTCGTCCGCCCTACCCTCCACTGAAGCTTTCTTT
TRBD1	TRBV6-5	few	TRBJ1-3	CASSYYRGGNTIYF	TGTGCCAGCAGTTACTACAGGGGGGGAAACACCATATATTTT
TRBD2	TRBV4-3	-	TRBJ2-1	CASSQGLAGATGFF	TGCGCCAGCAGCCAGGGACTAGCGGGGGCAACGGGGTTCTTC
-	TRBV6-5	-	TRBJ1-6	CASSYRGPNSPLHF	TGTGCCAGCAGTTATAGAGGCCCCAATTCACCCCTCCACTTT
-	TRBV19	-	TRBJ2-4	CASRGNRDGIIQYF	TGTGCCAGTAGAGGGAACAGGGACGGGATCATTCAGTACTTC
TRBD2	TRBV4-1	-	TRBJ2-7	CASSQVWETSGSYEQYF	TGCGCCAGCAGCCAAGTATGGGAGACTAGCGGGAGCTACGAGCAGTACTTC
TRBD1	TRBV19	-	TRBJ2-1	CASSIGGRGLYNEQFF	TGTGCCAGTAGTATTGGTGGCAGGGGGCTGTACAATGAGCAGTTCTTC
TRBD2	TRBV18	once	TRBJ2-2	CASSPRPGLAGVGTGKLFF	TGTGCCAGCTCACCACGACCCGGACTAGCGGGAGTTGGTACCGGGAAGCTGTTTTTT